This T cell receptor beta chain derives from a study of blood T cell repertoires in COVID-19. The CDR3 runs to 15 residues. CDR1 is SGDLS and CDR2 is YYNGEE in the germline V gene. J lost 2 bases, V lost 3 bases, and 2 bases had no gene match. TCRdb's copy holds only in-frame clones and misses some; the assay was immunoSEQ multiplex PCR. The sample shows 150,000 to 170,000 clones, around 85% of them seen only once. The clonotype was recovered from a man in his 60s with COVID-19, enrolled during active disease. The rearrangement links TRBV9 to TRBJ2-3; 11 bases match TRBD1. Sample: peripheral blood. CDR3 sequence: CASSGTGGFTDTQYF. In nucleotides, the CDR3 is TGTGCCAGCAGCGGGACAGGGGGCTTCACAGATACGCAGTATTTT.